These 25 T cell receptor beta chains share one sample of origin, sequenced in a study of graft-versus-host responses after intestinal transplantation. Here immunoSEQ multiplex PCR was the method, and the copy in TCRdb shows in-frame clones only, minus some. This sample carries about 69,000 clones, roughly 92% of them seen once, and the ten largest clones take 6.5% to 7%. Specimen: bone marrow, collected 734 days after intestinal transplantation. The receptors shown here come from a human patient who received an intestinal transplant, so some T cells may come from the graft donor.

The chain recombines TRBV5-4 with TRBJ2-7; 8 positions match TRBD1. The CDR3 runs to 14 residues. Looked up from germline, CDR1 is SGHNT and CDR2 is YYREEE (reference sequence). V gave up 3 bases and J gave up 0 bases; unmatched junction bases: 2. This chain's CDR3 is CASSYRGSSYEQYF. CDR3 coding DNA: TGTGCCAGCAGCTACAGGGGGAGCTCCTACGAGCAGTACTTC. Full variable domain (remainder filled in from reference TRBV5-4 and TRBJ2-7): ETGVTQSPTHLIKTRGQQVTLRCSSQSGHNTVSWYQQALGQGPQFIFQYYREEENGRGNFPPRFSGLQFPNYSSELNVNALELDDSALYLCASSYRGSSYEQYFGPGTRLTVT.

This chain connects TRBV11-3 to TRBJ2-1, with 7 nucleotides matching TRBD2. Germline values: CDR1 SGHNT, CDR2 YENEEA. Trimming cost V 5 bases and J 4 bases; bases outside gene matches: 8. This CDR3 is built from 15 residues. The CDR3 here is CASSPKRGPYNEQFF. Written as DNA, the CDR3 is TGTGCCAGCAGCCCAAAGCGGGGACCTTACAATGAGCAGTTCTTC.

V gene TRBV10-3 combines with J gene TRBJ1-2; D gene ambiguous. From germline, CDR1 is ENHRY and CDR2 SYGVKD. The CDR3 length is 12 residues. Trimming removed 6 bases at V and 4 bases at J, with 9 bases between. CDR3 loop: CAISQDLYGYTF. CDR3 in DNA: TGTGCCATCAGCCAGGACCTCTATGGCTACACCTTC.

The rearrangement links TRBV28 to TRBJ1-1; TRBD1 agrees at 11 bases. This CDR3 spans 15 amino acids. Germline V gene data show CDR1 as MDHEN and CDR2 as SYDVKM. With 5 bases clipped from V and 7 bases from J, the junction kept 9 bases outside the gene matches. The CDR3 nucleotides read TGTGCCAGCAGTCCCCCGGGACAGGGGGGTGATGAAGCTTTCTTT. Translating gives CASSPPGQGGDEAFF.

The chain couples TRBV7-9 to TRBJ2-7; 8 bases are shared with TRBD1. J was trimmed by 5 bases and V by 5 bases; bases with no gene match: 11. CDR1 and CDR2 from the germline V gene are SEHNR and FQNEAQ (reference sequence). The CDR3 is made up of 15 amino acids. This CDR3 reads CASSETGTGLNEQYF. CDR3 nucleotide sequence: TGTGCCAGCAGCGAAACCGGGACAGGCCTTAACGAGCAGTACTTC.

This clone was seen only a few times. The chain uses TRBV18 and TRBJ1-1; D ambiguous. The V end lost 3 bases, the J end lost 4 bases, and 6 bases lay between the germline ends. Germline V gives CDR1 KGHSH, CDR2 LQKENI. The CDR3 is 12 amino acids. The CDR3 nucleotides read TGTGCCAGCTCACCCGAAGGCACTGAAGCTTTCTTT. It encodes CASSPEGTEAFF.

This chain uses TRBV7-6 with TRBJ2-2, with D unresolved. The ends were cut back, 1 base at V and 5 bases at J, with 8 bases in the middle. From germline, CDR1 is SGHVS and CDR2 FNYEAQ. The CDR3 contains 14 residues. CDR3 residues: CASSLELDTGELFF. DNA for the CDR3: TGTGCCAGCAGCTTAGAGTTAGATACCGGGGAGCTGTTTTTT. Full variable domain (outside the CDR3, taken from reference TRBV7-6 and TRBJ2-2): GAGVSQSPRYKVTKRGQDVALRCDPISGHVSLYWYRQALGQGPEFLTYFNYEAQQDKSGLPNDRFSAERPEGSISTLTIQRTEQRDSAMYRCASSLELDTGELFFGEGSRLTVL.

The chain combines TRBV5-1 with TRBJ1-2; D is possibly TRBD1 (5 bases). Trimming cost V 0 bases and J 1 base, with 10 bases left between them. CDR3 length: 15 residues. The germline CDR1 and CDR2 sequences are SGHRS and YFSETQ. In DNA, the CDR3 is TGCGCCAGCAGCTTGGGTCCGCAGGGTAACTATGGCTACACCTTC. Translated, it gives CASSLGPQGNYGYTF. The full variable domain, in which reference TRBV5-1 and TRBJ1-2 provide the parts outside the CDR3, is KAGVTQTPRYLIKTRGQQVTLSCSPISGHRSVSWYQQTPGQGLQFLFEYFSETQRNKGNFPGRFSGRQFSNSRSEMNVSTLELGDSALYLCASSLGPQGNYGYTFGSGTRLTVV.

This chain links TRBV5-6 with TRBJ1-2; a weak D match, TRBD1 (6 bases). Germline values: CDR1 SGHDT, CDR2 YYEEEE. The CDR3 has 17 amino acids. Trimming cost V 2 bases and J 0 bases, with 17 bases left between them. The CDR3 here is CASSFRQVLKANYGYTF. For the CDR3, the DNA is TGTGCCAGCAGCTTTCGACAGGTCCTTAAAGCTAACTATGGCTACACCTTC. Using reference TRBV5-6 and TRBJ1-2 for the parts outside the CDR3, the full variable domain is DAGVTQSPTHLIKTRGQQVTLRCSPKSGHDTVSWYQQALGQGPQFIFQYYEEEERQRGNFPDRFSGHQFPNYSSELNVNALLLGDSALYLCASSFRQVLKANYGYTFGSGTRLTVV.

V gene TRBV15 combines with J gene TRBJ2-3; TRBD1 agrees at 7 bases. The CDR3 runs to 17 residues. V was clipped by 0 bases and J by 2 bases; unmatched bases: 8. CDR1 is LNHNV and CDR2 is YYDKDF in the germline V gene (reference sequence). This CDR3 reads CATSRDFGDSVTDTQYF. The CDR3 DNA sequence: TGTGCCACCAGCAGAGATTTCGGGGACAGCGTCACAGATACGCAGTATTTT.

The chain has TRBV21-1 and TRBJ1-1. TRBV21-1 is a recognized pseudogene. The CDR3 consists of 15 residues. Written as DNA, the CDR3 is TGTGCCAGCAGCTATTATTGGTCTTCGGTCGCTGAAGCTTTCTTT. Translation gives CASSYYWSSVAEAFF.

The rearrangement uses TRBV2 and TRBJ2-3; no definite D call. In germline, CDR1 is SNHLY, CDR2 FYNNEI. V dropped 7 bases and J dropped 6 bases, with 11 bases sitting between them. The length of the CDR3 is 12 residues. The CDR3 coding sequence is TGTGCCAGCACCCCCGGAGCGGATACGCAGTATTTT. This encodes CASTPGADTQYF.

The chain carries TRBV9 and TRBJ1-3, with TRBD1 identical over 7 bases. V shed 2 bases, J shed 7 bases, and the junction held 6 bases outside the gene matches. The germline CDR1 and CDR2 sequences are SGDLS and YYNGEE. The CDR3 is 14 amino acids. This chain's CDR3 is CASSVTGSFNTIYF. CDR3 in DNA: TGTGCCAGCAGCGTGACAGGGAGTTTCAACACCATATATTTT.

This clone was recorded once. The J gene is TRBJ2-1, the V gene TRBV9; TRBD1 or TRBD2 may be the D gene (6 bases each). Per the germline V gene, CDR1 is SGDLS and CDR2 is YYNGEE. V dropped 0 bases and J dropped 6 bases, with 13 bases sitting between them. There are 15 residues in the CDR3. The CDR3 DNA follows: TGTGCCAGCAGCGTAGGAACGGGGGCCTTCAATGAGCAGTTCTTC. This encodes CASSVGTGAFNEQFF.

The chain recombines TRBV5-4 with TRBJ1-3; D is ambiguous. The CDR3 is made up of 17 amino acids. Germline-derived CDR1 and CDR2 are SGHNT and YYREEE (reference sequence). The germline V and J ends were trimmed by 1 base and 1 base, with 15 bases remaining between them. CDR3 bases: TGTGCCAGCAGCTTGACATACGACGACGGATCTGGAAACACCATATATTTT. It translates to CASSLTYDDGSGNTIYF. The entire variable domain, with the rest obtained from reference TRBV5-4 and TRBJ1-3, is as follows: ETGVTQSPTHLIKTRGQQVTLRCSSQSGHNTVSWYQQALGQGPQFIFQYYREEENGRGNFPPRFSGLQFPNYSSELNVNALELDDSALYLCASSLTYDDGSGNTIYFGEGSWLTVV.

This chain joins TRBV7-9 and TRBJ2-3, with TRBD1 as a possible D gene (6 bases). Germline V gives CDR1 SEHNR, CDR2 FQNEAQ (reference sequence). There are 15 residues in the CDR3. Trimming stripped 0 bases from V and 5 bases from J, with 12 bases between. CDR3: CASSLAQRGQDTQYF. In DNA, the CDR3 is TGTGCCAGCAGCTTAGCGCAACGGGGACAAGATACGCAGTATTTT.

V is TRBV6-5 and J is TRBJ1-2; no definite D call. Trimming cost V 0 bases and J 5 bases, with 13 bases left between them. The CDR3 loop spans 15 amino acids. From germline, CDR1 is MNHEY and CDR2 SVGAGI. The DNA of the CDR3 is TGTGCCAGCAGTTACTCGACCCTTGGTCAGTATGGCTACACCTTC. Translated: CASSYSTLGQYGYTF.

The chain uses TRBV27 and TRBJ2-7; D not certain. Germline CDR1 MNHEY, CDR2 SMNVEV (reference sequence). The V and J ends lost 5 bases and 3 bases respectively, with 11 bases between them. CDR3 length: 13 residues. This CDR3 is CASSPGSGYEQYF. In nucleotides, the CDR3 is TGTGCCAGCAGTCCGGGCTCAGGCTACGAGCAGTACTTC.

V is TRBV7-9 and J is TRBJ2-2, with 7 bases identical to TRBD1. This CDR3 contains 16 residues. Germline V lookup: CDR1 SEHNR, CDR2 FQNEAQ (reference sequence). V lost 5 bases, J lost 5 bases, and 11 bases stayed unmatched. The CDR3 region has the DNA TGTGCCAGCAGCCCTAAGTCAGGGGGTATGACCGGGGAGCTGTTTTTT. It is translated as CASSPKSGGMTGELFF.

The J gene is TRBJ2-2, the V gene TRBV5-1, with 9 nucleotides matching TRBD1. The V segment lost 10 bases and the J segment 4 bases; nucleotides outside the gene matches: 5. Germline assignment: CDR1 SGHRS and CDR2 YFSETQ. This CDR3 is built from 13 residues. This CDR3 reads CASGTGSTGELFF. The CDR3 DNA reads TGCGCCTCCGGGACAGGGAGCACCGGGGAGCTGTTTTTT.

J is TRBJ1-5 and V is TRBV9; D gene uncertain. Germline loops: CDR1 SGDLS, CDR2 YYNGEE. The length of the CDR3 is 15 residues. V was shortened by 0 bases and J by 3 bases, with 10 bases between the two germline ends. As DNA, the CDR3 is TGTGCCAGCAGCGTAGAGGGCAGAGACAATCAGCCCCAGCATTTT. It translates to CASSVEGRDNQPQHF.

The chain links TRBV28 to TRBJ2-5; weak D call: TRBD2 (7 bases). The CDR3 runs 15 residues. Germline V gives CDR1 MDHEN, CDR2 SYDVKM. Trimming removed 7 bases from V and 5 bases from J, with 20 bases in between. This CDR3 reads CASTLASGRGETQYF. In DNA, the CDR3 is TGTGCCAGCACTCTAGCGTCGGGGAGGGGGGAGACCCAGTACTTC.

The chain has TRBV30 and TRBJ2-7, with D unresolved. Germline CDR1 GTSNPN, CDR2 SVGIG (reference sequence). The V end lost 3 bases, the J end lost 0 bases, and 12 bases lay between the germline ends. The CDR3 extends over 14 amino acids. This chain's CDR3 is CAWRREVSSYEQYF. DNA of the CDR3: TGTGCCTGGAGGAGAGAGGTGTCCTCCTACGAGCAGTACTTC.

V and J are TRBV5-1 and TRBJ2-1; 9 bases are a match to TRBD2. Germline trimming cut 2 bases from V and 2 bases from J; bases unmatched to any gene: 5. CDR1 and CDR2 (germline): SGHRS, YFSETQ. The CDR3 spans 16 residues. Written as DNA, the CDR3 is TGCGCCAGCAGCTTACACCTAGCGGGAACCTACAATGAGCAGTTCTTC. It translates to CASSLHLAGTYNEQFF.

The gene calls are TRBV7-9 and TRBJ1-1, with TRBD1 as a possible D gene (5 bases). Germline CDR1 SEHNR, CDR2 FQNEAQ (reference sequence). The length of the CDR3 is 16 residues. Deletions cut 4 bases from V and 1 base from J, with 16 bases between. CDR3 DNA: TGTGCCAGCAGCTCAGTCAGGGTCCCCACGAACACTGAAGCTTTCTTT. Amino acids: CASSSVRVPTNTEAFF.